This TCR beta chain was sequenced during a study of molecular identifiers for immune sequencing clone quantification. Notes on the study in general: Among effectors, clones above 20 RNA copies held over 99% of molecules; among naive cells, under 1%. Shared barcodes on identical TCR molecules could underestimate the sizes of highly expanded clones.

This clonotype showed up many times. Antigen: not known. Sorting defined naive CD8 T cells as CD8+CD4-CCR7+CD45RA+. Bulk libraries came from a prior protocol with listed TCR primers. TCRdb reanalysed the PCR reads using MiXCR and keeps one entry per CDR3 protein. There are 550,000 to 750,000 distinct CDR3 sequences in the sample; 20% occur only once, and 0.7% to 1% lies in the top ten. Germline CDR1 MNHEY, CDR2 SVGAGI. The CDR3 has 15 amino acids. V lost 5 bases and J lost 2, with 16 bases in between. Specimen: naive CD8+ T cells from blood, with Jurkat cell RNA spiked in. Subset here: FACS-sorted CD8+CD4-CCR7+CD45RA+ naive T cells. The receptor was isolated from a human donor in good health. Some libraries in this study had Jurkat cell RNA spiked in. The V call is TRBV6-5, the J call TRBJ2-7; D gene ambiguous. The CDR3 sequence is CASSPGSPSAYEQYF. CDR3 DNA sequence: TGTGCCAGCAGTCCAGGTTCTCCTTCGGCCTACGAGCAGTACTTC.